What follows are 18 T cell receptor beta chains derived from one specimen sequenced in a study of blood T cell repertoires in COVID-19. Profiled with immunoSEQ multiplex PCR; TCRdb holds only in-frame clones, not every one. Of about 210,000 clones listed, roughly 84% are singletons. Sequenced: PBMCs or T cells enriched from blood (not recorded which). These receptor sequences come from a man between 25 and 39 years old in a cohort exposed to, infected with or recovered from COVID-19 (not recorded which).

The chain is built from TRBV27 and TRBJ1-5; 7 bases agree with TRBD1. V lost 11 bases to trimming and J lost 5 bases; unmatched junction nucleotides: 15. From germline, CDR1 is MNHEY and CDR2 SMNVEV (reference sequence). CDR3 length: 15 residues. CDR3 nucleotides: TGTGCCGCCTCATCACAGGGGATCGACGATCAGCCCCAGCATTTT. Protein product: CAASSQGIDDQPQHF.

V and J are TRBV27 and TRBJ2-1; 8 positions agree with TRBD2. This CDR3 is 14 amino acids long. With 7 bases clipped from V and 1 base from J, the junction kept 3 bases outside the gene matches. Per the germline V gene, CDR1 is MNHEY and CDR2 is SMNVEV (reference sequence). The CDR3 is CASTPGGSYNEQFF. In DNA, the CDR3 is TGTGCCAGCACCCCGGGAGGGTCCTACAATGAGCAGTTCTTC.

This clone showed up just a few times. This chain uses TRBV19 with TRBJ2-7; D possibly corresponds to TRBD2 (5 bases). The CDR3 totals 14 residues. V lost 1 base, J lost 9 bases, and 16 bases lay in between. Germline-derived CDR1 and CDR2 are LNHDA and SQIVND (reference sequence). CDR3 protein: CASSIGGNPRGQYF. The CDR3 DNA follows: TGTGCCAGTAGTATAGGCGGCAATCCTCGGGGGCAGTACTTC. Together with reference TRBV19 and TRBJ2-7, the CDR3 gives the full variable domain: DGGITQSPKYLFRKEGQNVTLSCEQNLNHDAMYWYRQDPGQGLRLIYYSQIVNDFQKGDIAEGYSVSREKKESFPLTVTSAQKNPTAFYLCASSIGGNPRGQYFGPGTRLTVT.

The V call is TRBV6-4, the J call TRBJ2-3; 8 bases fit TRBD1. The CDR3 loop spans 13 amino acids. Losses at the gene ends were 5 bases for V and 9 bases for J; bases not matched to a gene: 7. CDR1 is MRHNA, CDR2 SNTAGT, per germline. This CDR3 reads CASSPGQGRTQYF. In DNA, the CDR3 is TGTGCCAGCAGTCCCGGACAGGGCAGGACGCAGTATTTT.

This clone was picked up a small number of times. The chain is built from TRBV7-8 and TRBJ1-6; the D gene is possibly TRBD1 (5 bases). Germline CDR1 is SGHVS and CDR2 is FQNEAQ. V lost 5 bases, J lost 7 bases, and 18 bases lay in between. CDR3 length equals 16 residues. The CDR3 loop is CASSLLTGEGNSPLHF. CDR3 coding DNA: TGTGCCAGCAGCCTTCTCACGGGGGAAGGAAATTCACCCCTCCACTTT.

The chain uses TRBV9 and TRBJ2-1; 9 bases are a match to TRBD2. This CDR3 has 17 residues. Per the germline V gene, CDR1 is SGDLS and CDR2 is YYNGEE. V shed 0 bases and J 5 bases; nucleotides not matched to a gene: 9. DNA of the CDR3: TGTGCCAGCAGCGTAGGAGGTCTAGCGGGGATTAACAATGAGCAGTTCTTC. Protein: CASSVGGLAGINNEQFF.

This chain uses TRBV5-5 with TRBJ2-7; D gene uncertain. V was pared by 1 base and J by 5 bases, with 10 bases between. The germline V gene encodes CDR1 SGHKS and CDR2 YYEKEE (reference sequence). This CDR3 has 13 amino acids. The CDR3, as DNA: TGTGCCAGCAGCTTGTACAGTCTGAACGAGCAGTACTTC. The encoded protein is CASSLYSLNEQYF.

The chain uses TRBV5-4 and TRBJ2-1, with 10 bases aligning to TRBD2. With V trimmed by 5 bases and J by 5 bases, 4 bases remained unmatched. The CDR3 has 14 residues. Germline CDR1 and CDR2: SGHNT and YYREEE (reference sequence). The CDR3 spells CASRIAGGNNEQFF. CDR3 coding DNA: TGTGCCAGCAGAATAGCGGGAGGCAACAATGAGCAGTTCTTC. The whole variable domain, remainder taken from reference TRBV5-4 and TRBJ2-1, is ETGVTQSPTHLIKTRGQQVTLRCSSQSGHNTVSWYQQALGQGPQFIFQYYREEENGRGNFPPRFSGLQFPNYSSELNVNALELDDSALYLCASRIAGGNNEQFFGPGTRLTVL.

This clone was picked up one time. V usage is TRBV3-1 (or the pseudogene TRBV3-2) and J usage is TRBJ2-5; TRBD1 might be the D (6 bases). The V gene lost 1 base and the J gene lost 5 bases, with 20 bases spanning the gap. In germline, CDR1 is LGHDT, CDR2 YNNKEL (reference sequence). The CDR3 loop spans 17 amino acids. The CDR3 reads CASSQVSTGRTKETQYF. The CDR3 nucleotides are TGTGCCAGCAGCCAAGTCTCGACAGGCCGCACTAAGGAGACCCAGTACTTC.

CDR3 bases: TGTGCCAGCAGCTTCGGCGGGATAGGGACAGATACGCAGTATTTT. This sequence encodes CASSFGGIGTDTQYF. The chain joins TRBV7-6 to TRBJ2-3, with D possibly matching TRBD2 (6 bases). Trimming cost V 3 bases and J 3 bases, with 13 bases left between them. The germline CDR1 and CDR2 sequences are SGHVS and FNYEAQ. The CDR3 length is 15 residues.

This sequence joins TRBV11-2 and TRBJ2-7; D possibly corresponds to TRBD2 (6 bases). The CDR3 runs to 13 residues. V was trimmed by 5 bases and J by 3 bases, leaving 11 bases between them. Per the germline V gene, CDR1 is SGHAT and CDR2 is FQNNGV. The CDR3 DNA sequence: TGTGCCAGCAGCCGCCGACTAGTCTACGAGCAGTACTTC. Residues: CASSRRLVYEQYF.

This clone was observed once. The chain links TRBV6-5 to TRBJ1-5; 9 bases agree with TRBD1. V lost 5 bases to trimming and J lost 6 bases; unmatched junction nucleotides: 8. The CDR3 totals 15 residues. Per the germline V gene, CDR1 is MNHEY and CDR2 is SVGAGI. CDR3 sequence (DNA): TGTGCCAGCAGTCCCGGGACAGGGATGTCTCAGCCCCAGCATTTT. Its protein product is CASSPGTGMSQPQHF.

This clone was recorded only once. The chain joins TRBV10-3 to TRBJ2-2; possibly TRBD2 for D (6 bases). Per germline, CDR1 ENHRY and CDR2 SYGVKD. V lost 2 bases and J 5 bases, leaving 18 bases between the germline ends. CDR3 size: 17 residues. For the CDR3, the DNA is TGTGCCATCAGTGAGCCGGACTACCGGACCGAAACCGGGGAGCTGTTTTTT. Protein sequence: CAISEPDYRTETGELFF.

The chain couples TRBV18 to TRBJ1-1; TRBD1 aligns across 7 bases. The CDR3 runs 15 residues. V dropped 0 bases and J dropped 10; count of bases not matched to a gene: 11. Germline CDR1 and CDR2: KGHSH and LQKENI. CDR3 sequence (DNA): TGTGCCAGCTCACCACCGACAGGGATTGGAGGGGGAGCTTTCTTT. Translation: CASSPPTGIGGGAFF.

J is TRBJ2-2 and V is TRBV7-2; D is unclear. The CDR3 loop spans 15 amino acids. V lost 3 bases to trimming and J lost 1 base, with 9 bases between them. Germline V lookup: CDR1 SGHTA, CDR2 FQGNSA. CDR3 DNA sequence: TGTGCCAGCAGCTTCCTTGTCGGGAACACCGGGGAGCTGTTTTTT. Encoded protein: CASSFLVGNTGELFF.

CDR3 DNA: TGTGCCAGCAGTACACCAGATAGCAATCAGCCCCAGCATTTT. Translated: CASSTPDSNQPQHF. J is TRBJ1-5 and V is TRBV2, with D unresolved. Trimming took off 5 bases at V and 0 bases at J, with 8 bases between the two ends. This CDR3 region has 14 residues. Germline V CDR1 and CDR2: SNHLY, FYNNEI.

The V call is TRBV10-3, the J call TRBJ2-7, with TRBD1 matching 7 bases. Germline trimming cut 0 bases from V and 4 bases from J; bases unmatched to any gene: 3. CDR1 is ENHRY and CDR2 is SYGVKD in the germline V gene. The CDR3 is 14 residues long. This CDR3 is CAISESLGQYEQYF. DNA for the CDR3: TGTGCCATCAGTGAGTCATTGGGACAGTACGAGCAGTACTTC.

This clone is a singleton in its sample. The CDR3 sequence is CASSSTAIWNTGELFF. The CDR3 region has the DNA TGTGCCAGCAGCTCCACAGCTATATGGAACACCGGGGAGCTGTTTTTT. The J gene is TRBJ2-2, the V gene TRBV7-8, with unresolved D. CDR3 length: 16 residues. The germline V gene encodes CDR1 SGHVS and CDR2 FQNEAQ. The ends were cut back, 4 bases at V and 1 base at J, with 13 bases in the middle.